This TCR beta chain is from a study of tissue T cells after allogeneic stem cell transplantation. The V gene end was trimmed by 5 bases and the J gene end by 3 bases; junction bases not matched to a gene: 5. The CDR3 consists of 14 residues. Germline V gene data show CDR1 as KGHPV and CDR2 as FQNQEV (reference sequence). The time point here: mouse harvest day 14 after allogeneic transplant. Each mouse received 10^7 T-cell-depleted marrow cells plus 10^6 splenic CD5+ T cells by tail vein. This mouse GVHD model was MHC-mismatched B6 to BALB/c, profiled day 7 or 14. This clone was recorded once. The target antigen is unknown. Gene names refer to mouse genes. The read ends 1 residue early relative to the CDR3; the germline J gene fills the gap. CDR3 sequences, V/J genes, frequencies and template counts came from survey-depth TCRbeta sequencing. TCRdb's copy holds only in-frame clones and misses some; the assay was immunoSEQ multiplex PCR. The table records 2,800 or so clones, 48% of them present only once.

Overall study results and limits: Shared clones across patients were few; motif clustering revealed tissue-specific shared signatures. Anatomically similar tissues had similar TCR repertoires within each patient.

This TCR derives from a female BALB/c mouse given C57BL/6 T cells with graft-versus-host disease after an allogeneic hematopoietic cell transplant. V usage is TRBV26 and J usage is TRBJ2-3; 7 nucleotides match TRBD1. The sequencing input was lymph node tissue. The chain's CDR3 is CASSGAGGAETLYF. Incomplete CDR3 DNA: TGTGCCAGCAGTGGGGCAGGGGGAGCAGAAACGCTGTAT.